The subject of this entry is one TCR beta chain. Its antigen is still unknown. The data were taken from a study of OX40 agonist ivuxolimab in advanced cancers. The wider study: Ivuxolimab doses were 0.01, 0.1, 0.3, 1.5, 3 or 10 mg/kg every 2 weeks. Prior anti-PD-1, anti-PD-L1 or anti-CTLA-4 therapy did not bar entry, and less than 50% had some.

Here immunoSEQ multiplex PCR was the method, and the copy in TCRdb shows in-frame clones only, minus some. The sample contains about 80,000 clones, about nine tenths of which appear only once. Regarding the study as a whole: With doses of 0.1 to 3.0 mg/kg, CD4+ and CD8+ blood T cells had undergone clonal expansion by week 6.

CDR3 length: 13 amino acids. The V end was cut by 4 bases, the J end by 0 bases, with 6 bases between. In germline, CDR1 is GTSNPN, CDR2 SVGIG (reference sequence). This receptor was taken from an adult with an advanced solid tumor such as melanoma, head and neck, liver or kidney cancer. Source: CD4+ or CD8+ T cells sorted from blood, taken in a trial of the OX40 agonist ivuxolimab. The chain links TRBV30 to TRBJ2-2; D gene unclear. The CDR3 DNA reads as TGTGCCTGGAATCGCGCGAACACCGGGGAGCTGTTTTTT. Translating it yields CAWNRANTGELFF.